This entry lists 24 T cell receptor beta chains sequenced from one sample in a study of technical replicates of blood from a handful of donors. Generated by immunoSEQ multiplex PCR, the TCRdb table keeps only in-frame clones and is missing some. The profile shows tens of thousands of clones, almost 97% of them singletons. The sequenced material came from T cells isolated from PBMCs. These receptors all come from a human donor in good health.

The rearrangement links TRBV19 to TRBJ2-7; 15 positions agree with TRBD2. V shed 8 bases, J shed 3 bases, and the junction held 5 bases outside the gene matches. Germline values: CDR1 LNHDA, CDR2 SQIVND (reference sequence). The CDR3 consists of 15 residues. DNA of the CDR3: TGTGCCAGTGGACTAGCGGGAGGGCCGGGCTACGAGCAGTACTTC. Translating gives CASGLAGGPGYEQYF.

The V call is TRBV7-9, the J call TRBJ2-1, with TRBD2 matching over 14 bases. After removal of 5 bases from V and 1 base from J, the junction contained 10 bases not matched to a gene. The length of the CDR3 is 19 residues. CDR1 SEHNR and CDR2 FQNEAQ come from the germline V gene (reference sequence). CDR3 in DNA: TGTGCCAGCAGCCCCCGACTAGCGGGAGGGCCGACATCCTACAATGAGCAGTTCTTC. Its translation: CASSPRLAGGPTSYNEQFF.

The genes are TRBV5-8 and TRBJ1-2; D perhaps matches TRBD1 (5 bases). Trimming removed 0 bases at V and 3 bases at J, with 9 bases between. This CDR3 spans 14 amino acids. Per germline, CDR1 SGHTS and CDR2 YDEGEE. The CDR3 sequence is CASSLVTGYYGYTF. As DNA, the CDR3 is TGTGCCAGCAGCTTGGTTACAGGATACTATGGCTACACCTTC.

This chain joins TRBV6-6 and TRBJ1-1; TRBD1 aligns across 9 bases. Germline trimming cut 4 bases from V and 5 bases from J; bases unmatched to any gene: 11. The CDR3 length is 16 residues. Germline V lookup: CDR1 MNHNY, CDR2 SVGAGI (reference sequence). CDR3 bases: TGTGCCAGCAGTTCTACCGGGACAGGGTCCAATACTGAAGCTTTCTTT. Protein product: CASSSTGTGSNTEAFF.

The genes are TRBV27 and TRBJ1-5; 8 nucleotides align to TRBD1. This CDR3 is 17 amino acids long. The V segment lost 2 bases and the J segment 5 bases; nucleotides outside the gene matches: 11. Germline V CDR1 and CDR2: MNHEY, SMNVEV (reference sequence). CDR3 coding DNA: TGTGCCAGCAGTTTAAGACAGGGGACGGGCGTCGATCAGCCCCAGCATTTT. It encodes CASSLRQGTGVDQPQHF.

V is TRBV29-1 and J is TRBJ2-2; the D gene is possibly TRBD1 (6 bases). CDR1 is SQVTM and CDR2 is ANQGSEA in the germline V gene. Trimming cost V 7 bases and J 0 bases, with 15 bases left between them. The CDR3 runs 15 residues. This CDR3 is CSAPGAGANTGELFF. DNA of the CDR3: TGCAGCGCCCCTGGGGCAGGGGCGAACACCGGGGAGCTGTTTTTT.

This clone was picked up one time. This sequence joins TRBV7-3 and TRBJ2-1, with 7 nucleotides matching TRBD2. There are 17 residues in the CDR3. Per the germline V gene, CDR1 is SGHTA and CDR2 is FQGTGA. Trimming at V came to 2 bases and at J to 0 bases, leaving 7 bases not matched to a gene. The CDR3 loop is CASSLAAGGSSYNEQFF. CDR3 sequence (DNA): TGTGCCAGCAGCTTAGCTGCGGGCGGGAGCTCCTACAATGAGCAGTTCTTC.

The CDR3 bases are TGTGCCCTAGCGTACTTTCAGGGCAATGAGCAGTTCTTC. Encoded protein: CALAYFQGNEQFF. The rearrangement joins TRBV30 to TRBJ2-1, with a tentative D call TRBD2 (6 bases). V was pared by 8 bases and J by 6 bases, with 17 bases between. Germline loops: CDR1 GTSNPN, CDR2 SVGIG (reference sequence). CDR3 size: 13 residues.

The chain recombines TRBV27 with TRBJ2-7; 8 bases match TRBD2. The V and J ends lost 4 bases and 3 bases, in that order; junction bases with no gene match: 8. The CDR3 totals 15 residues. Germline CDR1 reads MNHEY; CDR2 reads SMNVEV (reference sequence). The CDR3: CASSSLAEEFYEQYF. The DNA for the CDR3 is TGTGCCAGCAGTTCACTAGCGGAGGAGTTCTACGAGCAGTACTTC.

This rearrangement joins TRBV27 to TRBJ2-7, with a possible D match to TRBD1 (6 bases). The germline V and J ends were trimmed by 4 bases and 5 bases, with 12 bases remaining between them. CDR3 length: 13 amino acids. Germline V CDR1 and CDR2: MNHEY, SMNVEV (reference sequence). The CDR3 DNA is TGTGCCAGCAGTTACTCAAGGGGGAACGAGCAGTACTTC. Its translation is CASSYSRGNEQYF.

V usage is TRBV4-1 and J usage is TRBJ2-5; maybe TRBD1 (6 bases). CDR3 size: 14 residues. The germline V gene has CDR1 MGHRA and CDR2 YSYEKL. V lost 4 bases and J lost 2, with 11 bases in between. This chain's CDR3 is CASSLGQNQETQYF. CDR3 coding DNA: TGCGCCAGCAGCCTCGGACAGAATCAAGAGACCCAGTACTTC.

This chain uses TRBV27 with TRBJ2-5; 10 bases are a match to TRBD2. V lost 0 bases, J lost 4 bases, and 11 bases stayed unmatched. The CDR3 consists of 18 residues. Germline V gene data show CDR1 as MNHEY and CDR2 as SMNVEV (reference sequence). CDR3 amino acids: CASSLSPPSSGSGETQYF. The CDR3 DNA reads TGTGCCAGCAGTTTATCACCTCCGTCTAGCGGGAGTGGAGAGACCCAGTACTTC.

The chain links TRBV27 to TRBJ2-1; D possibly corresponds to TRBD2 (5 bases). The CDR3 is 13 residues long. V shed 6 bases and J shed 12 bases, with 18 bases lying between them. Germline values: CDR1 MNHEY, CDR2 SMNVEV (reference sequence). CDR3 DNA sequence: TGTGCCAGCAGATGGGAGATCACTTCTAGGCAGTTCTTC. It translates to CASRWEITSRQFF.

This clone has a single count. The rearrangement joins TRBV4-2 to TRBJ2-5; 8 nucleotides match TRBD2. This CDR3 has 18 residues. Germline V gene data show CDR1 as LGHNA and CDR2 as YNFKEQ. J lost 5 bases, V lost 2 bases, and 16 bases had no gene match. The CDR3 region has the DNA TGTGCCAGCAGCCAATTCTTCCCGCAGCGGGAGATTGGGGAGACCCAGTACTTC. Its translation: CASSQFFPQREIGETQYF.

The genes are TRBV6-1 and TRBJ2-1, with 9 bases matching TRBD1. J was trimmed by 16 bases and V by 2 bases; bases with no gene match: 6. The CDR3 spans 12 residues. Germline V gives CDR1 MNHNS, CDR2 SASEGT. CDR3 protein: CASSEWPDRGFF. CDR3 DNA: TGTGCCAGCAGTGAATGGCCGGACAGGGGTTTCTTC.

CDR3: CSGRQGLNYGYTF. Written as DNA, the CDR3 is TGCAGCGGCCGACAGGGGCTAAACTATGGCTACACCTTC. The chain joins TRBV29-1 to TRBJ1-2, with 8 bases lining up with TRBD1. The CDR3 is 13 amino acids. The J segment lost 2 bases and the V segment lost 7 bases, leaving 6 bases of the junction unmatched. Germline V gene data show CDR1 as SQVTM and CDR2 as ANQGSEA.

The chain is built from TRBV27 and TRBJ1-1; a possible D gene is TRBD1 (5 bases). V was cut by 4 bases and J by 4 bases, with 7 bases left in between. This CDR3 region has 12 residues. Germline-derived CDR1 and CDR2 are MNHEY and SMNVEV (reference sequence). Written as DNA, the CDR3 is TGTGCCAGCAGTTCCAGGGTCACTGAAGCTTTCTTT. Translated: CASSSRVTEAFF.

J is TRBJ2-5 and V is TRBV15; D might be TRBD2 (5 bases). The CDR3 totals 14 residues. Germline V gene sequence: CDR1 LNHNV, CDR2 YYDKDF (reference sequence). Trimming removed 1 base at V and 2 bases at J, with 8 bases between. CDR3 residues: CATSRAGRQETQYF. In DNA, the CDR3 is TGTGCCACCAGCAGAGCGGGAAGACAAGAGACCCAGTACTTC.

The genes are TRBV4-2 and TRBJ2-7, with 7 bases lining up with TRBD1. Germline CDR1 LGHNA, CDR2 YNFKEQ. The trim removed 0 bases at V and 3 bases at J, leaving 8 bases unmatched. This CDR3 is 16 amino acids long. Here the CDR3 DNA reads TGTGCCAGCAGCCAAGAGGAAAGGGACAGATACTACGAGCAGTACTTC. Its protein product is CASSQEERDRYYEQYF.

This chain links TRBV19 with TRBJ1-5; 7 bases map to TRBD1. CDR1 is LNHDA, CDR2 SQIVND, per germline (reference sequence). The CDR3 covers 14 residues. Unmatched junction bases numbered 8, after V lost 7 bases and J lost 5 bases. CDR3 coding DNA: TGTGCCAGTACCACAGGGGAGGCGTATCAGCCCCAGCATTTT. As protein: CASTTGEAYQPQHF.

The CDR3 nucleotides read TGTGCCAGCAGTCCATTTTTCCAAGAGACCCAGTACTTC. Its translation: CASSPFFQETQYF. The chain uses TRBV27 and TRBJ2-5; no reliable D call. CDR3 length: 13 residues. The V end lost 5 bases, the J end lost 1 base, and 8 bases lay between the germline ends. Germline V CDR1 and CDR2: MNHEY, SMNVEV (reference sequence).

Only one count was recorded for this clone. The chain links TRBV6-1 to TRBJ2-1; TRBD2 aligns across 12 bases. V lost 3 bases and J lost 3; bases outside the gene matches: 6. Germline CDR1 reads MNHNS; CDR2 reads SASEGT. The CDR3 loop spans 17 amino acids. CDR3 sequence: CASSELAGGKGYNEQFF. In DNA, the CDR3 is TGTGCCAGCAGTGAGCTAGCGGGAGGGAAGGGCTACAATGAGCAGTTCTTC.

The V gene is TRBV7-2, the J gene TRBJ2-4, with D tentatively TRBD1 (6 bases). V lost 5 bases and J lost 6, with 17 bases in between. Germline loops: CDR1 SGHTA, CDR2 FQGNSA. The CDR3 covers 15 residues. The chain's CDR3 is CASSGTNNPINIQYF. The CDR3 nucleotides read TGTGCCAGCAGCGGGACAAATAATCCCATAAACATTCAGTACTTC.

The chain uses TRBV5-5 and TRBJ2-7, with 12 bases fitting TRBD1. V shed 2 bases, J shed 4 bases, and the junction held 7 bases outside the gene matches. The CDR3 runs to 16 residues. Germline V gene sequence: CDR1 SGHKS, CDR2 YYEKEE (reference sequence). CDR3 sequence reads: CASSLSGTGGGYEQYF. CDR3 nucleotides: TGTGCCAGCAGCTTATCCGGGACAGGGGGCGGTTACGAGCAGTACTTC.